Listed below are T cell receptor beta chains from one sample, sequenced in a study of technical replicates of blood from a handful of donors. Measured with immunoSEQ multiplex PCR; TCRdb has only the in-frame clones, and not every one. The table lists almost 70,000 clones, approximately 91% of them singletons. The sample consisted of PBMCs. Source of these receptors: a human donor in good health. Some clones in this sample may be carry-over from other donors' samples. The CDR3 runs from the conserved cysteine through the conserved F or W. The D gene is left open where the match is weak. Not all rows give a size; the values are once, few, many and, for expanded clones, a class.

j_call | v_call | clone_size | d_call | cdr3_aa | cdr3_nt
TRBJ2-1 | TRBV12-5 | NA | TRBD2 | CASGRSGKSYNEQFF | TGTGCTAGTGGTCGCAGCGGGAAATCCTACAATGAGCAGTTCTTC
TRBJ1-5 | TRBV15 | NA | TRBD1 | CATSTDRAGGNQPQHF | TGTGCCACCAGCACTGACAGGGCCGGAGGCAATCAGCCCCAGCATTTT
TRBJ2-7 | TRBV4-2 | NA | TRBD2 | CASSQAAGEAYEQYF | TGTGCCAGCAGCCAGGCAGCGGGGGAAGCCTACGAGCAGTACTTC
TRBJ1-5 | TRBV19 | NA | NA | CASSRDNWNQPQHF | TGTGCCAGTAGTAGGGACAACTGGAATCAGCCCCAGCATTTT
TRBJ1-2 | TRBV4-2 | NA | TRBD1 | CASSRSGTGNYGYTF | TGTGCCAGCAGCCGATCCGGGACAGGTAACTATGGCTACACCTTC
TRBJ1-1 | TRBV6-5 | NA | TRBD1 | CASSPGQGGEAFF | TGTGCCAGCAGCCCCGGACAGGGTGGCGAAGCTTTCTTT
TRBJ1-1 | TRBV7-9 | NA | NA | CASSLIHLVMNTEAFF | TGTGCCAGCAGCTTAATTCATTTAGTTATGAACACTGAAGCTTTCTTT
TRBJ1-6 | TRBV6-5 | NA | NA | CASSGGGGLSPLHF | TGTGCCAGCAGCGGGGGAGGGGGGCTATCACCCCTCCACTTT
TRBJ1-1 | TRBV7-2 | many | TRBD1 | CASSPYSRDRGLYTEAFF | TGTGCCAGCAGTCCCTATTCACGGGACAGGGGGCTTTATACTGAAGCTTTCTTT
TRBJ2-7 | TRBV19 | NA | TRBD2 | CASREVAGGPEQYF | TGTGCCAGTAGGGAAGTAGCGGGAGGTCCCGAGCAGTACTTC
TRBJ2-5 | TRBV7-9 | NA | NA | CASSPPGGETQYF | TGTGCCAGCAGCCCCCCGGGCGGGGAGACCCAGTACTTC
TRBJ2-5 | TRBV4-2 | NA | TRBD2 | CASSQGVAGGVETQYF | TGTGCCAGCAGCCAAGGTGTAGCGGGGGGGGTCGAGACCCAGTACTTC
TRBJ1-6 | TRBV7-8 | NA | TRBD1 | CASSLRDRGGNSPLHF | TGTGCCAGCAGCCTCCGGGACAGGGGAGGGAATTCACCCCTCCACTTT
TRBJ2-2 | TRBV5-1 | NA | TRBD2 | CASSLVAGGSGELFF | TGCGCCAGCAGCTTGGTAGCGGGAGGGTCCGGGGAGCTGTTTTTT
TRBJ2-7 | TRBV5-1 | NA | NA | CASTLTGEGPYEQYF | TGCGCCAGCACCCTGACAGGGGAGGGGCCCTACGAGCAGTACTTC
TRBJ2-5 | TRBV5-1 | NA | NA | CASSLAVETQYF | TGCGCCAGCAGCTTGGCTGTTGAGACCCAGTACTTC
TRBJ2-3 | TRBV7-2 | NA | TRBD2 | CASSLGLVAGEDTQYF | TGTGCCAGCAGCTTAGGGTTGGTAGCGGGAGAAGATACGCAGTATTTT
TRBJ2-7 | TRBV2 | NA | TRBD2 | CASILTSSSSEQYF | TGTGCCAGCATTCTGACTAGCTCCTCTTCCGAGCAGTACTTC
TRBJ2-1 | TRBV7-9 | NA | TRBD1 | CASSLTGGKQFF | TGTGCCAGCAGCCTGACAGGGGGCAAGCAGTTCTTC
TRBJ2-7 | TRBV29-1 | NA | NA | CSARTDVDYEQYF | TGCAGCGCTCGGACAGATGTGGACTACGAGCAGTACTTC
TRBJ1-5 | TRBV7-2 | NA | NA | CASSSRGGQPQHF | TGTGCCAGCAGCTCCCGTGGGGGCCAGCCCCAGCATTTT
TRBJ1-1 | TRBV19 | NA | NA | CASSLSVFTEAFF | TGTGCCAGTAGCCTATCGGTGTTCACTGAAGCTTTCTTT
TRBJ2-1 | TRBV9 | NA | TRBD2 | CASSAGTSGWNEQFF | TGTGCCAGCAGCGCCGGGACTAGCGGGTGGAATGAGCAGTTCTTC
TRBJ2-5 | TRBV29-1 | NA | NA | CSVDLREETQYF | TGCAGCGTTGATCTCAGGGAAGAGACCCAGTACTTC
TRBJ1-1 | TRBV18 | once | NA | CASSPSSTEAFF | TGTGCCAGCTCACCATCCAGCACTGAAGCTTTCTTT
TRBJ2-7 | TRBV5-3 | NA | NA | CATKRGSNEQYF | TGTGCCACCAAAAGGGGATCCAACGAGCAGTACTTC
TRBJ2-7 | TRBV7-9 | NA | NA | CASSSATAYEQYF | TGTGCCAGCAGCTCCGCGACAGCCTACGAGCAGTACTTC
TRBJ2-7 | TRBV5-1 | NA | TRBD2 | CASSLGLADFSYEQYF | TGCGCCAGCAGCTTGGGGCTAGCGGACTTCTCCTACGAGCAGTACTTC
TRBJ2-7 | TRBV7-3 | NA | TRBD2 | CASSSSNLGTSGTYEQYF | TGTGCCAGCAGCTCATCAAACCTCGGGACTAGCGGAACCTACGAGCAGTACTTC
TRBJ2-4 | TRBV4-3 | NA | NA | CASSLSVLAKNIQYF | TGCGCCAGCAGCCTTAGCGTTCTAGCCAAAAACATTCAGTACTTC
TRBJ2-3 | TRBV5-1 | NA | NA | CASSPGGQGNPDTQYF | TGCGCCAGCAGCCCCGGGGGGCAGGGTAATCCAGATACGCAGTATTTT
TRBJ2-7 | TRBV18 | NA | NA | CASSQDLGGGEQYF | TGTGCCAGCTCCCAAGACTTGGGAGGAGGCGAGCAGTACTTC
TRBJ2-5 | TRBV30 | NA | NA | CAWTPSRDETQYF | TGTGCCTGGACCCCGTCGCGGGATGAGACCCAGTACTTC
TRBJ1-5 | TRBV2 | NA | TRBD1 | CASSGRGTGYNPQHF | TGTGCCAGCAGTGGGCGCGGGACAGGGTATAATCCCCAGCATTTT
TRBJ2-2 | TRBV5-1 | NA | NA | CASSSVPSVGTGELFF | TGCGCCAGCAGCTCTGTCCCTAGCGTAGGCACCGGGGAGCTGTTTTTT
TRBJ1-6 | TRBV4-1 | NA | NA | CASSTDSYNSPLHF | TGCGCCAGCAGCACCGACAGTTATAATTCACCCCTCCACTTT
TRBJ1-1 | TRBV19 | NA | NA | CASSIGTGRAEAFF | TGTGCCAGTAGTATAGGTACAGGGAGGGCTGAAGCTTTCTTT
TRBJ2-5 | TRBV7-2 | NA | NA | CASSPAGERETQYF | TGTGCCAGCAGCCCGGCAGGGGAGAGGGAGACCCAGTACTTC
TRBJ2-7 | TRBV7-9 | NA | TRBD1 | CASSLAGDSTVYEQYF | TGTGCCAGCAGCTTAGCTGGGGACAGTACAGTTTACGAGCAGTACTTC
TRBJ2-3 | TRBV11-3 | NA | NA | CASSRNLLANTDTQYF | TGTGCCAGCAGCAGAAACCTCCTAGCAAACACAGATACGCAGTATTTT
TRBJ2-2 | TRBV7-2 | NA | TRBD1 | CASSYRGQAGELFF | TGTGCCAGCAGCTACAGGGGGCAGGCCGGGGAGCTGTTTTTT
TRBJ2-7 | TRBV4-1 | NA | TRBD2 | CASSETSGVYEQYF | TGCGCCAGCAGCGAAACTAGCGGGGTGTACGAGCAGTACTTC
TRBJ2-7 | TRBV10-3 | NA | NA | CATNPGGDEQYF | TGTGCCACCAACCCGGGCGGGGACGAGCAGTACTTC
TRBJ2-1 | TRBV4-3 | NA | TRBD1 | CASSQEPRDRGFNEQFF | TGCGCCAGCAGCCAAGAACCGAGGGACAGGGGATTCAATGAGCAGTTCTTC